This T cell receptor beta chain was captured in a study of beta chain features in type 1 diabetes. Turning to the study itself: On cell yields, gender and age, patients and healthy donors were similar. Study-level points and caveats: Shortening of TCRB CDR3s, moderate but significant, appeared in all four CD4+ subsets of Type 1 diabetes patients. Individuals with type 1 diabetes displayed fewer insertions and more deletions at VDJ junctions. Compared with healthy donors, patients appeared to share more similar naive, central memory and regulatory TCRB repertoires. Equally in patients and controls, shorter templates might have been favored by PCR.

This clone came up a few times. No antigen is known for it. What was sequenced were expressed TCRB transcripts, since all of the isolated RNA had been reverse transcribed. This table comes from immunoSEQ multiplex PCR, and its TCRdb copy is limited to in-frame clones, with some not included. The table shows some 270,000 clones, with roughly 10% occurring only once. Trimming removed 2 bases from V and 4 bases from J, with 22 bases in between. The CDR3 covers 18 residues. The V gene's germline CDR1 is SGHRS and CDR2 YFSETQ. What was sequenced was naive CD4+ T cells from blood. This clonotype originated in a man aged 30-40 years with type 1 diabetes. This chain links TRBV5-1 with TRBJ1-5; TRBD1 is a possible D gene (5 bases). The CDR3, as DNA: TGCGCCAGCAGCTTAGTCCCACCCGACAGTCTCTCTAATCAGCCCCAGCATTTT. This sequence encodes CASSLVPPDSLSNQPQHF. Variable domain in full (rest from reference TRBV5-1 and TRBJ1-5): KAGVTQTPRYLIKTRGQQVTLSCSPISGHRSVSWYQQTPGQGLQFLFEYFSETQRNKGNFPGRFSGRQFSNSRSEMNVSTLELGDSALYLCASSLVPPDSLSNQPQHFGDGTRLSIL.